Listed below are T cell receptor beta chains from one sample, sequenced in a study of T cells after yellow fever vaccination. TCRdb used MiXCR to reprocess the 5' RACE reads, holding one entry per CDR3 protein. Among some 350,000 distinct CDR3 sequences listed, roughly 10% were seen once. The specimen was PBMCs, collected on the day of the first yellow fever vaccination. The receptor set was obtained from a man aged 18 to 30 who received the YFV17D yellow fever vaccine. CDR3s include the opening cysteine and the closing phenylalanine or tryptophan. The order of the fields is clone size, J gene, D gene, V gene, CDR3 protein, CDR3 DNA. The D gene is left open where the match is weak. Part of the rows lack a size; the others show once, few, many or a class for expanded clones.

NA TRBJ2-3 TRBD2 TRBV7-9 CASSLAPGLAADTQYF TGTGCCAGCAGCTTAGCCCCGGGACTAGCGGCAGATACGCAGTATTTT
few TRBJ2-7 NA TRBV14 CASSQDYGQSAYEQYF TGTGCCAGCAGCCAAGATTACGGACAGAGTGCGTACGAGCAGTACTTC
NA TRBJ1-5 TRBD1 TRBV5-6 CASSLGGAGGQPQHF TGTGCCAGCAGCTTGGGGGGGGCAGGGGGACAGCCCCAGCATTTT
many TRBJ2-3 TRBD2 TRBV9 CASSGGYTDTQYF TGTGCCAGTAGCGGGGGGTACACAGATACGCAGTATTTT
many TRBJ2-1 NA TRBV7-3 CASSLDVSGTFNEQFF TGTGCCAGCAGCTTAGACGTGTCCGGGACATTCAATGAGCAGTTCTTC
few TRBJ2-1 TRBD2 TRBV20-1 CSARSPLAGGPTYNEQFF TGCAGTGCTAGAAGTCCTCTAGCGGGGGGGCCCACCTACAATGAGCAGTTCTTC
few TRBJ2-1 NA TRBV7-9 CASSLGPLGNEQFF TGTGCCAGCAGCCTAGGGCCTCTTGGGAATGAGCAGTTCTTC
NA TRBJ2-5 NA TRBV7-8 CASSHRQNQETQYF TGTGCCAGCAGCCACCGACAGAACCAAGAGACCCAGTACTTC
few TRBJ2-5 NA TRBV5-4 CASSSSTAQGETQYF TGTGCCAGCAGCTCCTCGACTGCGCAGGGGGAGACCCAGTACTTC
few TRBJ1-2 NA TRBV20-1 CSARDYRVYGYTF TGCAGTGCTAGAGATTACAGGGTCTATGGCTACACCTTC
few TRBJ2-5 TRBD1 TRBV4-1 CASSHAGTVETQYF TGCGCCAGCAGCCATGCCGGGACAGTAGAGACCCAGTACTTC
NA TRBJ1-3 NA TRBV7-2 CASSFLARPSGNTIYF TGTGCCAGCAGCTTCTTAGCCCGGCCCTCTGGAAACACCATATATTTT
many TRBJ1-5 NA TRBV20-1 CSATTGIGQPQHF TGCAGTGCAACTACAGGGATCGGTCAGCCCCAGCATTTT
few TRBJ1-2 NA TRBV4-1 CASSQGPLSRNYGYTF TGCGCCAGCAGCCAAGGGCCCCTTTCACGAAACTATGGCTACACCTTC
few TRBJ2-2 NA TRBV4-1 CASSQDRRLRELFF TGCGCCAGCAGCCAAGATCGGAGGCTCCGGGAGCTGTTTTTT
few TRBJ2-1 NA TRBV9 CASSHPGGGFNEQFF TGTGCCAGCAGCCATCCTGGCGGAGGTTTTAATGAGCAGTTCTTC
NA TRBJ1-4 NA TRBV12-3/TRBV12-4 CASSSVNDEKLFF TGTGCCAGCAGTTCCGTAAACGACGAAAAACTGTTTTTT
NA TRBJ2-3 NA TRBV4-2 CASSQEFKGSGSTDTQYF TGTGCCAGCAGCCAAGAATTCAAAGGAAGTGGGAGCACAGATACGCAGTATTTT
few TRBJ2-5 TRBD2 TRBV24-1 CATSDPSGGFLETQYF TGTGCCACCAGTGATCCCAGCGGGGGGTTTTTAGAGACCCAGTACTTC
few TRBJ2-2 TRBD2 TRBV7-9 CASSFSGSPGELFF TGTGCCAGCAGTTTTAGCGGGTCACCGGGGGAGCTGTTTTTT
NA TRBJ2-3 TRBD2 TRBV6-5 CASSGASGGVGDTQYF TGTGCCAGCTCGGGTGCTAGCGGGGGGGTGGGAGATACGCAGTATTTT
NA TRBJ1-2 NA TRBV6-2/TRBV6-3 CASTDPEGGYTF TGTGCCAGCACCGACCCCGAGGGAGGCTACACCTTC
many TRBJ1-1 NA TRBV7-8 CASSLEGNEAFF TGTGCCAGCAGCTTAGAAGGGAATGAAGCTTTCTTT
few TRBJ1-1 NA TRBV7-3 CASSLMTGMTEAFF TGTGCCAGCAGCTTAATGACGGGGATGACTGAAGCTTTCTTT
NA TRBJ2-7 TRBD2 TRBV6-5 CASSSPQRGTTYEQYF TGTGCCAGCAGTTCCCCCCAGCGGGGGACTACCTACGAGCAGTACTTC
many TRBJ2-1 NA TRBV12-3/TRBV12-4 CASSSFGRFPYNEQFF TGTGCCAGCAGTTCTTTTGGACGCTTCCCTTACAATGAGCAGTTCTTC
NA TRBJ2-7 TRBD1 TRBV12-3/TRBV12-4 CASSFLQGAEQYF TGTGCCAGCAGTTTCTTGCAGGGGGCCGAGCAGTACTTC
NA TRBJ1-6 NA TRBV4-1 CASSPLSIKDGPANSPLHF TGCGCCAGCAGCCCCTTATCTATTAAAGACGGACCCGCGAATTCACCCCTCCACTTT
many TRBJ2-1 TRBD1 TRBV28 CASLSGGVGNNEQFF TGTGCCAGCCTTTCAGGGGGCGTGGGAAACAATGAGCAGTTCTTC
few TRBJ2-7 NA TRBV12-3/TRBV12-4 CASSLGSTSFYEQYF TGTGCCAGCAGTTTAGGATCGACCTCATTCTACGAGCAGTACTTC
many TRBJ1-2 NA TRBV7-2 CASSQDPYGYTF TGTGCCAGCAGCCAGGACCCTTATGGCTACACCTTC
few TRBJ1-2 TRBD1 TRBV29-1 CSVELRLDRGGYTF TGCAGCGTTGAATTGAGGTTGGACAGGGGAGGCTACACCTTC
few TRBJ2-7 NA TRBV2 CASSRKWSVTGHEQYF TGTGCCAGCAGTCGTAAGTGGTCCGTAACAGGGCACGAGCAGTACTTC
few TRBJ2-1 NA TRBV24-1 CATSDSSRGGDEQFF TGTGCCACCAGTGATTCCTCTAGGGGCGGCGATGAGCAGTTCTTC
few TRBJ2-3 TRBD1 TRBV5-1 CASKGGTGRTDTQYF TGCGCCAGCAAGGGTGGGACAGGGCGCACAGATACGCAGTATTTT
NA TRBJ2-4 TRBD1 TRBV28 CARTRDRKSWDIQYF TGTGCCAGAACCCGGGACAGAAAAAGTTGGGACATTCAGTACTTC
NA TRBJ2-5 TRBD2 TRBV6-5 CASSYSWLAGIKGETQYF TGTGCCAGCAGTTACTCCTGGCTAGCGGGAATCAAGGGGGAGACCCAGTACTTC
NA TRBJ1-5 NA TRBV2 CASSEWWQPQHF TGTGCCAGCAGCGAGTGGTGGCAGCCCCAGCATTTT
NA TRBJ1-6 NA TRBV4-3 CASSQGLSVNSPLHF TGCGCCAGCAGCCAAGGCCTTTCGGTCAATTCACCCCTCCACTTT
few TRBJ2-5 NA TRBV10-3 CAIRTLETQYF TGTGCCATCAGGACTTTGGAGACCCAGTACTTC
NA TRBJ2-7 TRBD1 TRBV29-1 CSVRTGPNYEQYF TGCAGCGTGAGGACAGGGCCGAATTACGAGCAGTACTTC